Presented here are 20 T cell receptor beta chains from one specimen sequenced in a study of T cell repertoires in cytomegalovirus infection. Each CDR3 protein is one row after TCRdb ran MiXCR on the reads. The sample shows nearly 700,000 distinct CDR3 sequences, around a third of them seen only once. No antigen has been identified for these receptors. Source: cultured PBMCs, taken from culture after CMV antigen stimulation. These receptors were taken from a human donor in good health (CMV status not recorded). Some clones in this sample may be carry-over from other donors' samples.

The V gene is TRBV2, the J gene TRBJ1-6; D is perhaps TRBD1 (5 bases). This CDR3 is 14 amino acids long. V was pared by 8 bases and J by 7 bases, with 15 bases between. Germline CDR1 is SNHLY and CDR2 is FYNNEI. CDR3: CASAGAFGNSPLHF. CDR3 bases: TGTGCCAGCGCCGGGGCATTCGGGAATTCACCCCTCCACTTT.

V usage is TRBV5-6 and J usage is TRBJ1-2; 7 bases map to TRBD1. V was clipped by 4 bases and J by 5 bases; unmatched bases: 17. This CDR3 contains 17 residues. Germline CDR1 reads SGHDT; CDR2 reads YYEEEE. The CDR3 spells CASSRGQFELNSYGYTF. The DNA of the CDR3 is TGTGCCAGCAGCCGGGGACAGTTCGAACTCAACTCGTATGGCTACACCTTC.

V usage is TRBV4-1 and J usage is TRBJ2-1; 7 bases agree with TRBD1. The V gene's germline CDR1 is MGHRA and CDR2 YSYEKL. The CDR3 spans 15 residues. The junction had 9 bases not matched to a gene; V was cut back by 4 bases and J by 6 bases. The CDR3 here is CASSPERGQGNEQFF. DNA for the CDR3: TGCGCCAGCAGCCCCGAGAGGGGGCAAGGCAATGAGCAGTTCTTC.

This clonotype turned up a few times. This chain joins TRBV6-5 and TRBJ2-5; tentatively, D is TRBD2 (5 bases). The CDR3 is 14 amino acids. Per the germline V gene, CDR1 is MNHEY and CDR2 is SVGAGI. The V and J ends lost 4 bases and 3 bases respectively, with 12 bases between them. CDR3 residues: CASSWRRSEETQYF. The CDR3 nucleotides read TGTGCCAGCAGTTGGAGGCGGTCGGAAGAGACCCAGTACTTC.

The chain carries TRBV27 and TRBJ2-7; perhaps D is TRBD1 or TRBD2 (5 bases each). The CDR3 has 14 amino acids. The ends were cut back, 6 bases at V and 4 bases at J, with 16 bases in the middle. Germline CDR1 is MNHEY and CDR2 is SMNVEV (reference sequence). CDR3 nucleotide sequence: TGTGCCAGCAGCTTCCGAAGGGACGGTTACGAGCAGTACTTC. Residues: CASSFRRDGYEQYF.

This clonotype was seen more than once but under ten times. V and J are TRBV2 and TRBJ2-1; 15 bases fit TRBD2. The CDR3 is 15 residues long. V gave up 5 bases and J gave up 11 bases; unmatched junction bases: 7. CDR1 SNHLY and CDR2 FYNNEI come from the germline V gene. The DNA for the CDR3 is TGTGCCAGCAGTTCACGGACTAGCGGGGGGGCGCAGCAGTTCTTC. This gives the protein CASSSRTSGGAQQFF.

The chain has TRBV20-1 and TRBJ2-6, with D tentatively TRBD1 or TRBD2 (6 bases each). Germline V gives CDR1 DFQATT, CDR2 SNEGSKA (reference sequence). Trimming cost V 6 bases and J 1 base, with 16 bases left between them. The CDR3 has 16 residues. This CDR3 reads CSAGGRGVSGANVLTF. Here the CDR3 DNA reads TGCAGTGCCGGGGGCAGGGGCGTTTCTGGGGCCAACGTCCTGACTTTC.

This clonotype was detected a few times. DNA for the CDR3: TGTGCCATCAGTGCCGACAGGGATTCGAATGGCTACACCTTC. This gives the protein CAISADRDSNGYTF. This chain links TRBV10-3 with TRBJ1-2; 7 bases fit TRBD1. Germline V gene sequence: CDR1 ENHRY, CDR2 SYGVKD. V shed 4 bases, J shed 6 bases, and the junction held 8 bases outside the gene matches. The length of the CDR3 is 14 residues.

In this sample, this clonotype turned up many times. The rearrangement joins TRBV7-9 to TRBJ2-7, with a possible D match to TRBD2 (5 bases). The CDR3 runs 13 residues. The ends were cut back, 4 bases at V and 0 bases at J, with 7 bases in the middle. Germline V gene lookup returns CDR1 SEHNR and CDR2 FQNEAQ (reference sequence). CDR3 sequence reads: CASSSGNSYEQYF. CDR3 DNA: TGTGCCAGCAGCTCGGGGAACTCCTACGAGCAGTACTTC.

This sequence joins TRBV6-2 or TRBV6-3 and TRBJ2-2, with D possibly TRBD2 on 6 matching bases. The V end lost 8 bases, the J end lost 4 bases, and 11 bases lay between the germline ends. Germline V gene data show CDR1 as MNHEY and CDR2 as SVGEGT. There are 13 residues in the CDR3. CDR3 sequence: CASRDLATGELFF. CDR3 nucleotide sequence: TGTGCCAGCCGGGACTTGGCCACCGGGGAGCTGTTTTTT.

Only a few counts were recorded for this clonotype. This chain uses TRBV28 with TRBJ1-5; D remains unclear. Germline assignment: CDR1 MDHEN and CDR2 SYDVKM. The CDR3 is 13 amino acids. The V end was cut by 2 bases, the J end by 5 bases, with 7 bases between. The CDR3 is CASSLAKYQPQHF. In DNA, the CDR3 is TGTGCCAGCAGTTTAGCGAAGTATCAGCCCCAGCATTTT.

This clonotype was detected a few times. The V call is TRBV7-9, the J call TRBJ1-1; possible D gene TRBD1, 6 bases. V lost 6 bases, J lost 0 bases, and 20 bases lay in between. This CDR3 contains 17 residues. Looked up from germline, CDR1 is SEHNR and CDR2 is FQNEAQ (reference sequence). CDR3 DNA: TGTGCCAGCAGAGGTGCAGGAGGGGGGCTGATGAACACTGAAGCTTTCTTT. Translating gives CASRGAGGGLMNTEAFF.

The sample holds a few counts of this clonotype. V and J are TRBV7-2 and TRBJ2-7; perhaps D is TRBD1 or TRBD2 (5 bases each). The length of the CDR3 is 15 residues. Germline loops: CDR1 SGHTA, CDR2 FQGNSA. The V end lost 3 bases, the J end lost 4 bases, and 16 bases lay between the germline ends. CDR3 bases: TGTGCCAGCAGCTTGGCAATGGCAGAGGGGTACGAGCAGTACTTC. Its protein product is CASSLAMAEGYEQYF.

This clonotype was seen only a few times. The chain is built from TRBV12-3 or TRBV12-4 and TRBJ2-6, with D perhaps matching TRBD1 (6 bases). CDR3 size: 19 residues. V was shortened by 6 bases and J by 0 bases, with 21 bases between the two germline ends. CDR3 loop: CASRTSRDNLLSGANVLTF. For the CDR3, the DNA is TGTGCCAGCAGGACAAGCCGGGACAACCTACTCTCTGGGGCCAACGTCCTGACTTTC.

This chain uses TRBV5-4 with TRBJ2-3, with 8 bases that match TRBD2. This CDR3 has 16 amino acids. The junction had 6 bases not matched to a gene; V was cut back by 0 bases and J by 3 bases. Germline V gene data show CDR1 as SGHNT and CDR2 as YYREEE (reference sequence). Written as DNA, the CDR3 is TGTGCCAGCAGCTTGGAGTCCCGGGGGGGGACAGATACGCAGTATTTT. This gives the protein CASSLESRGGTDTQYF. The variable domain in full, completed from reference TRBV5-4 and TRBJ2-3, reads ETGVTQSPTHLIKTRGQQVTLRCSSQSGHNTVSWYQQALGQGPQFIFQYYREEENGRGNFPPRFSGLQFPNYSSELNVNALELDDSALYLCASSLESRGGTDTQYFGPGTRLTVL.

The CDR3 here is CAISEPPSPRLFF. Here the CDR3 DNA reads TGTGCCATCAGTGAGCCCCCCTCCCCACGGCTGTTTTTT. This rearrangement joins TRBV10-3 to TRBJ2-2; D not resolved. Germline V gene sequence: CDR1 ENHRY, CDR2 SYGVKD. Trimming pared 2 bases from V and 13 bases from J, leaving 14 bases between. This CDR3 has 13 amino acids.

The chain joins TRBV11-2 to TRBJ1-2, with D maybe TRBD1 (5 bases). The germline V gene encodes CDR1 SGHAT and CDR2 FQNNGV. Trimming shortened V by 3 bases and J by 3 bases, and 11 bases separated the two germline ends. The CDR3 is 14 amino acids. CDR3 loop: CASSFGRDYYGYTF. DNA of the CDR3: TGTGCCAGCAGCTTTGGCAGGGATTACTATGGCTACACCTTC.

This clonotype was found a few times. In DNA form, the CDR3 reads TGTGCCAGCAGCACATCTAGCCGGGAGCTGTTTTTT. Protein sequence: CASSTSSRELFF. V and J are TRBV7-9 and TRBJ2-2; D perhaps matches TRBD2 (5 bases). The V gene's germline CDR1 is SEHNR and CDR2 FQNEAQ (reference sequence). V lost 5 bases to trimming and J lost 9 bases, with 10 bases between them. The CDR3 runs to 12 residues.

There are a few counts of this clonotype. The chain uses TRBV14 and TRBJ2-6; 8 bases map to TRBD1. The V and J ends lost 6 bases and 0 bases, in that order; junction bases with no gene match: 4. Germline V gene data show CDR1 as SGHDN and CDR2 as FVKESK. This CDR3 is built from 16 residues. CDR3 bases: TGTGCCAGCAGTCCTACAGGGGGCTCTGGGGCCAACGTCCTGACTTTC. As protein: CASSPTGGSGANVLTF. Drawing the rest from reference TRBV14 and TRBJ2-6, the complete variable domain is EAGVTQFPSHSVIEKGQTVTLRCDPISGHDNLYWYRRVMGKEIKFLLHFVKESKQDESGMPNNRFLAERTGGTYSTLKVQPAELEDSGVYFCASSPTGGSGANVLTFGAGSRLTVL.

This clonotype has more than one count but fewer than ten. The rearrangement links TRBV7-8 to TRBJ1-4; D remains ambiguous. CDR3 length: 15 residues. V was cut by 5 bases and J by 0 bases, with 10 bases left in between. Per germline, CDR1 SGHVS and CDR2 FQNEAQ. DNA for the CDR3: TGTGCCAGCAGCCCATCCGGGCCAACTAATGAAAAACTGTTTTTT. As protein: CASSPSGPTNEKLFF.